These 5 T cell receptor beta chains were sequenced from one sample in a study of cytomegalovirus exposure and HLA in healthy donors. Researchers ran the PCR with 60 Vbeta and 13 Jbeta primers. The data were produced by immunoSEQ multiplex PCR, yet TCRdb's version contains in-frame clones alone and is incomplete. The sample holds some 65,000 clones, roughly 75% seen once. Source material: PBMCs. These receptors were taken from a middle-aged woman in good health and CMV-seropositive.

The chain has TRBV29-1 and TRBJ1-4, with a weak D call TRBD1 (5 bases). Germline V gene sequence: CDR1 SQVTM, CDR2 ANQGSEA. The length of the CDR3 is 15 residues. For the CDR3, the DNA is TGCAGGTCCGCTCGGGGGGGAGATATAGATGAAAAACTGTTTTTT. Protein sequence: CRSARGGDIDEKLFF.

The V gene is TRBV29-1, the J gene TRBJ1-4; 10 bases line up with TRBD1. The CDR3 runs 13 residues. Germline V gives CDR1 SQVTM, CDR2 ANQGSEA. The V segment lost 3 bases and the J segment 8 bases; nucleotides outside the gene matches: 3. CDR3 sequence: CSVEDRGGEKLFF. The CDR3, as DNA: TGCAGCGTTGAGGACAGGGGGGGGGAAAAACTGTTTTTT.

The V gene is TRBV4-3, the J gene TRBJ1-6, with unresolved D. CDR3 length: 16 residues. V dropped 0 bases and J dropped 0 bases, with 6 bases sitting between them. Germline-derived CDR1 and CDR2 are LGHNA and YSLEER. CDR3 in amino acids: CASSQERSSYNSPLHF. CDR3 bases: TGCGCCAGCAGCCAAGAGAGGAGCTCCTATAATTCACCCCTCCACTTT.

The chain is built from TRBV29-1 and TRBJ2-5, with D perhaps matching TRBD1 (7 bases). This CDR3 has 12 amino acids. Germline V CDR1 and CDR2: SQVTM, ANQGSEA. V was trimmed by 4 bases and J by 5 bases, leaving 11 bases between them. CDR3 in DNA: TGCAGCGTTGCCGCAGGGGGGGAGACCCAGTACTTC. Amino acid sequence: CSVAAGGETQYF.

On this clone: A read error may produce the germline difference seen at one junction end. The chain has TRBV5-4 and TRBJ2-2; a possible D gene is TRBD2 (6 bases). The CDR3 length is 15 residues. CDR1 is SGHNT and CDR2 is YYREEE in the germline V gene (reference sequence). The CDR3 protein is CVSSGSGLNTGELFF. The DNA of the CDR3 is TGTGTCAGCAGCGGAAGCGGGTTGAACACCGGGGAGCTGTTTTTT.